Listed here are 30 T cell receptor beta chains from one sample, sequenced in a study of Ad26.COV2.S vaccination and SARS-CoV-2 variants. Sample treatment: some 20 received Ad26.COV2.S at low or high dose, single or two shots; about 5 received placebo; per-sample allocation not given. Samples came from day 63 after the first vaccine or placebo injection. Clones were sequenced by immunoSEQ multiplex PCR, and TCRdb holds only the in-frame ones, with some missing. This sample has just over 350,000 clones; around 83% occur once, and the top ten carry approximately 3.5%. Sequenced material: peripheral blood, taken in a trial of Ad26.COV2.S vaccine versus placebo. The receptors come from a person between 18 and 59 years old who received the Ad26.COV2.S COVID-19 vaccine or a placebo.

This chain uses TRBV21-1 with TRBJ2-3; TRBD2 reflects the table's D call only, with no check against the DNA. TRBV21-1 is noted as a pseudogene. The CDR3 runs to 16 residues. CDR3 in amino acids: CASSIQTSGNTDTQYF. CDR3 in DNA: TGTGCCAGCAGCATCCAGACTAGCGGGAACACAGATACGCAGTATTTT.

This clone occurred a few times. The chain joins TRBV7-8 to TRBJ2-7; 7 bases align to TRBD1. This CDR3 is 13 amino acids long. The V gene's germline CDR1 is SGHVS and CDR2 FQNEAQ. V was pared by 5 bases and J by 4 bases, with 5 bases of the junction left unmatched. The CDR3 region is CASSALQGYEQYF. CDR3 coding DNA: TGTGCCAGCAGCGCCTTACAGGGGTACGAGCAGTACTTC.

V is TRBV19 and J is TRBJ1-2; the D is unclear. V lost 3 bases, J lost 4 bases, and 9 bases lay in between. Germline CDR1 and CDR2: LNHDA and SQIVND (reference sequence). This CDR3 spans 13 amino acids. CDR3 sequence (DNA): TGTGCCAGTAGTATTGAACTGTCCTATGGCTACACCTTC. It yields the protein CASSIELSYGYTF.

For the CDR3, the DNA is TGTGCCACCAGCAGAACCGGGACAGGATACACAGATACGCAGTATTTT. Its protein product is CATSRTGTGYTDTQYF. The gene calls are TRBV15 and TRBJ2-3; TRBD1 aligns across 8 bases. From germline, CDR1 is LNHNV and CDR2 YYDKDF (reference sequence). J lost 2 bases, V lost 2 bases, and 6 bases had no gene match. The CDR3 consists of 16 residues.

The V call is TRBV27, the J call TRBJ2-2; D is ambiguous. The CDR3 runs 13 residues. With 7 bases removed from V and 6 bases from J, the gap between germline ends came to 12 bases. Germline CDR1 and CDR2: MNHEY and SMNVEV (reference sequence). The CDR3 region is CASMVIPPGELFF. Here the CDR3 DNA reads TGTGCCAGCATGGTGATCCCTCCCGGGGAGCTGTTTTTT.

The chain has TRBV13 and TRBJ2-1; tentative D call: TRBD2 (6 bases). Germline CDR1 reads PRHDT; CDR2 reads FYEKMQ (reference sequence). V lost 10 bases, J lost 2 bases, and 15 bases lay in between. The CDR3 is made up of 14 amino acids. CDR3 nucleotide sequence: TGTGCCACCTTAGCGGAAACCGCCTACAATGAGCAGTTCTTC. It is translated as CATLAETAYNEQFF.

Concerning this clone: Relative to the germline gene, one junction end is altered; a read error may explain this. The sample has other DNA sequences that encode this CDR3 too. The V and J genes are TRBV4-1 and TRBJ1-6; 11 bases match TRBD1. The CDR3 is 17 amino acids. Germline values: CDR1 MGHRA, CDR2 YSYEKL. CDR3 nucleotides: TGCGCCAGCAGCCGCCTCCCCGGGGACAGGGGGAATTCACCCCTCCACTTC. This sequence encodes CASSRLPGDRGNSPLHF.

This clone is a singleton in its sample. The chain combines TRBV7-2 with TRBJ2-7, with TRBD1 matching over 7 bases. The CDR3 has 15 amino acids. CDR1 is SGHTA and CDR2 is FQGNSA in the germline V gene. The junction had 9 bases not matched to a gene; V was cut back by 5 bases and J by 2 bases. DNA of the CDR3: TGTGCCAGCAGCCCCCTCCGGGACAGACCCTACGAGCAGTACTTC. It codes for CASSPLRDRPYEQYF.

The rearrangement links TRBV5-4 to TRBJ1-1, with 7 nucleotides matching TRBD1. The CDR3 runs 15 residues. After removal of 4 bases from V and 4 bases from J, the junction contained 10 bases not matched to a gene. CDR1 and CDR2 (germline): SGHNT, YYREEE (reference sequence). The CDR3 protein is CASSREGAGSTEAFF. CDR3 nucleotides: TGTGCCAGCAGCCGAGAGGGGGCCGGGAGCACTGAAGCTTTCTTT.

The V gene is TRBV9, the J gene TRBJ2-3, with TRBD1 matching over 7 bases. Germline V CDR1 and CDR2: SGDLS, YYNGEE. Germline trimming cut 4 bases from V and 5 bases from J; bases unmatched to any gene: 7. The CDR3 loop spans 14 amino acids. The CDR3 coding sequence is TGTGCCAGCAGCCAAGGACAGGTGGGAGATACGCAGTATTTT. Translated: CASSQGQVGDTQYF.

The chain couples TRBV25-1 to TRBJ2-7, with 11 nucleotides matching TRBD2. The germline V gene has CDR1 MGHDK and CDR2 SYGVNS. With V trimmed by 1 base and J by 3 bases, 5 bases remained unmatched. This CDR3 is 16 amino acids long. CDR3 DNA: TGTGCCAGCAGTGAATTTATGACTAGCGGGAACTACGAGCAGTACTTC. Translation gives CASSEFMTSGNYEQYF.

This clone has more than one count but fewer than ten. The rearrangement joins TRBV7-8 to TRBJ1-2; possibly TRBD1 for D (6 bases). Germline CDR1 is SGHVS and CDR2 is FQNEAQ. Deletions cut 1 base from V and 2 bases from J, with 11 bases between. This CDR3 is built from 15 residues. The CDR3: CASSLEDRGNYGYTF. Here the CDR3 DNA reads TGTGCCAGCAGCTTAGAGGATAGGGGGAACTATGGCTACACCTTC. Based on the CDR3 plus reference TRBV7-8 and TRBJ1-2, the full variable domain is GAGVSQSPRYKVAKRGQDVALRCDPISGHVSLFWYQQALGQGPEFLTYFQNEAQLDKSGLPSDRFFAERPEGSVSTLKIQRTQQEDSAVYLCASSLEDRGNYGYTFGSGTRLTVV.

This chain joins TRBV12-3 or TRBV12-4 and TRBJ2-7; no clear D. CDR3 length: 11 amino acids. V was trimmed by 7 bases and J by 2 bases, leaving 6 bases between them. The chain's CDR3 is CASTDAYEQYF. In nucleotides, the CDR3 is TGTGCCAGCACCGACGCCTACGAGCAGTACTTC.

This chain connects TRBV18 to TRBJ2-5; 10 bases match TRBD2. Germline V gene data show CDR1 as KGHSH and CDR2 as LQKENI. V trimming: 3 bases; J trimming: 2 bases; junction bases outside the gene matches: 6. The CDR3 covers 16 residues. CDR3 sequence (DNA): TGTGCCAGCTCACCGCCGTCTAGCGGGAGACAAGAGACCCAGTACTTC. Protein: CASSPPSSGRQETQYF.

CDR3 residues: CASSLTSSGSYEQYF. The DNA of the CDR3 is TGTGCCAGCAGCTTAACTTCTAGCGGCTCCTACGAGCAGTACTTC. The rearrangement joins TRBV7-2 to TRBJ2-7; TRBD2 matches at 7 bases. CDR1 SGHTA and CDR2 FQGNSA come from the germline V gene. The CDR3 spans 15 residues. V was clipped by 2 bases and J by 0 bases; unmatched bases: 4. Full variable domain (rest looked up from reference TRBV7-2 and TRBJ2-7): GAGVSQSPSNKVTEKGKDVELRCDPISGHTALYWYRQSLGQGLEFLIYFQGNSAPDKSGLPSDRFSAERTGGSVSTLTIQRTQQEDSAVYLCASSLTSSGSYEQYFGPGTRLTVT.

This chain joins TRBV4-1 and TRBJ1-2; D is uncertain. CDR1 and CDR2 (germline): MGHRA, YSYEKL. Trimming stripped 0 bases from V and 4 bases from J, with 12 bases between. The length of the CDR3 is 15 residues. CDR3 coding DNA: TGCGCCAGCAGCCAAGAACCCAACTCCGGCTATGGCTACACCTTC. Its protein product is CASSQEPNSGYGYTF.

The chain recombines TRBV6-1 with TRBJ1-5, with D possibly being TRBD1 (5 bases). Trimming left V 2 bases short and J 5 bases short, with 13 bases between. This CDR3 comprises 15 residues. Looked up from germline, CDR1 is MNHNS and CDR2 is SASEGT. The CDR3 region is CASSEQVQGYQPQHF. The CDR3 coding sequence is TGTGCCAGCAGTGAACAGGTCCAGGGTTATCAGCCCCAGCATTTT.

V is TRBV29-1 and J is TRBJ2-7; 8 bases align to TRBD1. This CDR3 comprises 17 residues. Trimming removed 4 bases from V and 6 bases from J; junction bases left unmatched: 20. The germline V gene encodes CDR1 SQVTM and CDR2 ANQGSEA. The CDR3 sequence: CSVVGGQGHLNPSEQYF. CDR3 sequence (DNA): TGCAGCGTTGTTGGCGGACAGGGACACCTCAACCCGTCCGAGCAGTACTTC.

V is TRBV21-1 and J is TRBJ2-2; the tabulated D call, TRBD2, remains unverified against the DNA. TRBV21-1 is labeled a pseudogene. This CDR3 contains 17 residues. In DNA form, the CDR3 reads TGTGCCAGCAGCAAAAATGGGCGCGGGGGGCGGTCCGGGGAGCTGTTTTTT. Translating gives CASSKNGRGGRSGELFF.

The rearrangement uses TRBV28 and TRBJ2-3, with 8 nucleotides matching TRBD2. After removal of 7 bases from V and 6 bases from J, the junction contained 6 bases not matched to a gene. Per germline, CDR1 MDHEN and CDR2 SYDVKM. CDR3 length: 13 amino acids. CDR3 sequence reads: CASTRGRMDTQYF. In nucleotides, the CDR3 is TGTGCCAGCACCCGCGGGAGGATGGATACGCAGTATTTT.

V and J are TRBV19 and TRBJ2-3; D not resolved. The CDR3 covers 14 residues. V dropped 3 bases and J dropped 8 bases, with 15 bases sitting between them. Germline values: CDR1 LNHDA, CDR2 SQIVND (reference sequence). CDR3 nucleotides: TGTGCCAGTAGTATGAAGGGCCTAAGTGGTACGCAGTATTTT. This codes for CASSMKGLSGTQYF. Filled out from reference TRBV19 and TRBJ2-3, the complete variable domain reads DGGITQSPKYLFRKEGQNVTLSCEQNLNHDAMYWYRQDPGQGLRLIYYSQIVNDFQKGDIAEGYSVSREKKESFPLTVTSAQKNPTAFYLCASSMKGLSGTQYFGPGTRLTVL.

This rearrangement joins TRBV7-8 to TRBJ2-3; 7 bases map to TRBD1. Germline V lookup: CDR1 SGHVS, CDR2 FQNEAQ. The CDR3 extends over 15 amino acids. The ends lost 5 bases at V and 8 bases at J; junction bases unmatched: 13. The chain's CDR3 is CASSAGTDPYGTQYF. CDR3 coding DNA: TGTGCCAGCAGCGCAGGGACAGACCCCTACGGTACGCAGTATTTT.

The chain carries TRBV14 and TRBJ2-7; 7 positions match TRBD2. This CDR3 has 16 amino acids. Germline loops: CDR1 SGHDN, CDR2 FVKESK. Germline trimming cut 0 bases from V and 3 bases from J; bases unmatched to any gene: 8. This chain's CDR3 is CASSQDRGGGYYEQYF. In DNA form, the CDR3 reads TGTGCCAGCAGCCAAGATCGGGGCGGGGGATACTACGAGCAGTACTTC.

V usage is TRBV27 and J usage is TRBJ2-6; possibly TRBD1 for D (5 bases). This CDR3 is 16 amino acids long. Germline V gene sequence: CDR1 MNHEY, CDR2 SMNVEV (reference sequence). Between the trimmed V and J ends, which lost 2 bases and 4 bases, there was a span of 12 bases. CDR3 DNA sequence: TGTGCCAGCAGTTTAAAGGGGCCCCCCGGGGCCAACGTCCTGACTTTC. Translating gives CASSLKGPPGANVLTF.

The V and J genes are TRBV6-2 or TRBV6-3 and TRBJ2-3; D call uncertain. From germline, CDR1 is MNHEY and CDR2 SVGEGT. V shed 5 bases and J shed 1 base, with 7 bases lying between them. The CDR3 has 13 amino acids. CDR3 DNA: TGTGCCAGCAGTAACAAGGGCACAGATACGCAGTATTTT. Protein sequence: CASSNKGTDTQYF.

Details on this clone: The sample contains more than one DNA sequence encoding this CDR3. The chain carries TRBV9 and TRBJ1-5; D call uncertain. The CDR3 covers 12 residues. With 0 bases removed from V and 5 bases from J, the gap between germline ends came to 3 bases. Germline assignment: CDR1 SGDLS and CDR2 YYNGEE. Here the CDR3 DNA reads TGTGCCAGCAGCGTAGGGGATCAGCCCCAGCATTTT. Protein product: CASSVGDQPQHF.

The chain carries TRBV5-1 and TRBJ2-3; the D gene is possibly TRBD2 (5 bases). The CDR3 totals 15 residues. Germline CDR1 and CDR2: SGHRS and YFSETQ. Deletions cut 3 bases from V and 3 bases from J, with 14 bases between. The CDR3 spells CASSYAGTGTDTQYF. CDR3 DNA: TGCGCCAGCAGCTACGCCGGAACGGGGACAGATACGCAGTATTTT.

This chain connects TRBV7-6 to TRBJ1-6; D ambiguous. The CDR3 totals 16 residues. The V and J ends lost 4 bases and 3 bases respectively, with 13 bases between them. Germline V gene lookup returns CDR1 SGHVS and CDR2 FNYEAQ. The CDR3, as DNA: TGTGCCAGCAGCTGGATATTAGGGATCTATAATTCACCCCTCCACTTT. Translation gives CASSWILGIYNSPLHF.

V usage is TRBV18 and J usage is TRBJ2-3; 9 nucleotides match TRBD2. After removal of 3 bases from V and 4 bases from J, the junction contained 8 bases not matched to a gene. This CDR3 is built from 16 residues. Germline V gives CDR1 KGHSH, CDR2 LQKENI. CDR3 DNA: TGTGCCAGCTCACCCTCGCAGCGGGAGGTCTCAGATACGCAGTATTTT. Its translation is CASSPSQREVSDTQYF.

This clone came up a few times. V gene TRBV27 combines with J gene TRBJ2-1; D is perhaps TRBD1 (6 bases). Trimming removed 0 bases from V and 6 bases from J, with 15 bases in between. In germline, CDR1 is MNHEY, CDR2 SMNVEV (reference sequence). The CDR3 runs to 16 residues. The CDR3 region has the DNA TGTGCCAGCAGTTTATCGGCAGGGGCGTTCGTCAATGAGCAGTTCTTC. Translation gives CASSLSAGAFVNEQFF.